This TCR beta chain was documented in a study of a mutant IDH1 vaccine in newly diagnosed glioma. Time point noted: baseline, week 1 (first vaccination visit). Described treatment: pre-vaccination baseline after standard-of-care therapy. The method was immunoSEQ multiplex PCR; TCRdb's version includes in-frame clones alone and lacks a portion of them. The sample yields 65,000 to 70,000 clones, approximately 83% seen once. J gave up 2 bases and V 4 bases, and 7 bases lay outside the gene matches. Germline V CDR1 and CDR2: SGHNT, YYREEE (reference sequence). CDR3 size: 15 residues. The clonotype was recovered from a man aged 25-40 years with glioma. The source material was PBMCs, sampled from a glioma patient treated with radiotherapy, temozolomide or both. The V call is TRBV5-4, the J call TRBJ2-5; 8 nucleotides agree with TRBD1. Written as DNA, the CDR3 is TGTGCCAGCAGCCTATCCGGGACAGGACAAGAGACCCAGTACTTC. This encodes CASSLSGTGQETQYF.